The TCR beta chain described here comes from a study of T cells in Graves' hyperthyroidism and ophthalmopathy. Overall study findings and caveats: The majority of expanded thyroid clonotypes above 0.001 also appeared in blood.

Germline-derived CDR1 and CDR2 are DFQATT and SNEGSKA (reference sequence). The V end was cut by 4 bases, the J end by 1 base, with 13 bases between. The length of the CDR3 is 14 residues. Amplified TCR beta CDR3 regions came from RNA transcripts. The HTBI primer set was used in a first-round RT-PCR of the TCR CDR3. Each CDR3 protein is one row after TCRdb ran MiXCR on the multiplex PCR reads. This table holds roughly 250,000 distinct CDR3 sequences, about 20% found once. This clonotype was counted many times. Its antigen is still unknown. Exclusion criteria comprised uncontrolled infection, other autoimmune disease, pregnancy or lactation.

The chain joins TRBV20-1 to TRBJ1-1; tentative D call: TRBD1 (5 bases). This sequence originates from a man between 25 and 39 years old with Graves' ophthalmopathy. The specimen sequenced was blood. CDR3 coding DNA: TGCAGTGCTAACAAAGGGGCCCAGAACACTGAAGCTTTCTTT. It codes for CSANKGAQNTEAFF.